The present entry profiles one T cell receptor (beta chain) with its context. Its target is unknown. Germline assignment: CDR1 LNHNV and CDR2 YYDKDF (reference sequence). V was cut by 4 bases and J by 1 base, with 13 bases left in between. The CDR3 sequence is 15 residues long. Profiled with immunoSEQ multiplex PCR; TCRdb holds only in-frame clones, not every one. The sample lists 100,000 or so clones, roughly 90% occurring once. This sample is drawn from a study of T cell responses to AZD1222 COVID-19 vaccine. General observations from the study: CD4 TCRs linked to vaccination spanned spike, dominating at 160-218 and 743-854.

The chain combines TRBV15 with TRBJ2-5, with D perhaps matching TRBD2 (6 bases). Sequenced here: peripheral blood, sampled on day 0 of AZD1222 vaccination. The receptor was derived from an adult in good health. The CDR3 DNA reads TGTGCCACCAGCATCGAGGGACTGGCCCAAGAGACCCAGTACTTC. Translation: CATSIEGLAQETQYF.